This TCR beta chain was identified during a study of radiotherapy plus CTLA-4 blockade in lung cancer. At the level of the study: Objective responses were documented in about 20% of patients, with disease control in about 31%. General study points: Subsequent to radiotherapy plus ipilimumab, tumor-derived TCR clones underwent expansion in blood.

Some clones are missing from TCRdb's copy, which holds only in-frame ones; the method was immunoSEQ multiplex PCR. The sample has about 76,000 clones, about 79% seen once. The germline CDR1 and CDR2 sequences are SGDLS and YYNGEE. The CDR3 extends over 13 amino acids. Deletions cut 3 bases from V and 6 bases from J, with 9 bases between. Enrolled patients, whose metastatic non-small-cell lung cancer was chemo-refractory, received focal radiation plus CTLA-4 blockade with ipilimumab. On this clone: Its target is unknown.

The receptor was isolated from a human donor with non-small cell lung cancer whose response to radiotherapy plus ipilimumab could not be evaluated. Some clones in this sample may be carry-over from other donors' samples. Source: peripheral blood, taken from a patient treated with radiotherapy plus ipilimumab. V and J are TRBV9 and TRBJ2-2; D might be TRBD1 (5 bases). The CDR3 nucleotides are TGTGCCAGCAGCGCCCAGGGTTCCGGGGAGCTGTTTTTT. Residues: CASSAQGSGELFF.